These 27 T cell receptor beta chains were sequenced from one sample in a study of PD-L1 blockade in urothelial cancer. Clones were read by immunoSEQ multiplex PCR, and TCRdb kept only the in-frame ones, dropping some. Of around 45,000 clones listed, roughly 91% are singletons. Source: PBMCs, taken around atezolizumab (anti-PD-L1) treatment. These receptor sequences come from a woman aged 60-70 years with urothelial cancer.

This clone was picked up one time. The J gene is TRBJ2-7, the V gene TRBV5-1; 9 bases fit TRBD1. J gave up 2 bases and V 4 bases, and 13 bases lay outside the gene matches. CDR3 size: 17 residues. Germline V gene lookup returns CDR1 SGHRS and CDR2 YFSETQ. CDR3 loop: CASSRFPGTGLTYEQYF. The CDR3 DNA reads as TGCGCCAGCAGCCGTTTCCCCGGGACAGGGCTAACCTACGAGCAGTACTTC.

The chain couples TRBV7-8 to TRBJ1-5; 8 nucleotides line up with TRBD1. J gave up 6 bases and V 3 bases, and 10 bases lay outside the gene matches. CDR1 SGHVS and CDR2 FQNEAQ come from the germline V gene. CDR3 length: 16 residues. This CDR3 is CASSLGGQGGTQPQHF. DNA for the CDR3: TGTGCCAGCAGCTTGGGAGGACAGGGTGGGACTCAGCCCCAGCATTTT. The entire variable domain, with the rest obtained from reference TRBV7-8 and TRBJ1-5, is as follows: GAGVSQSPRYKVAKRGQDVALRCDPISGHVSLFWYQQALGQGPEFLTYFQNEAQLDKSGLPSDRFFAERPEGSVSTLKIQRTQQEDSAVYLCASSLGGQGGTQPQHFGDGTRLSIL.

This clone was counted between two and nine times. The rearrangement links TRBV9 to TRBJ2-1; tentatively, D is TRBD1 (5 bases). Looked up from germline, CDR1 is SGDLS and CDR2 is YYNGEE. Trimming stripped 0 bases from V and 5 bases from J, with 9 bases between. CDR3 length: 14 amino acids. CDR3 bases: TGTGCCAGCAGCGTAGAACAGGCCGACAATGAGCAGTTCTTC. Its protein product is CASSVEQADNEQFF. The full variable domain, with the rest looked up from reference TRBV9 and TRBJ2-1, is DSGVTQTPKHLITATGQRVTLRCSPRSGDLSVYWYQQSLDQGLQFLIQYYNGEERAKGNILERFSAQQFPDLHSELNLSSLELGDSALYFCASSVEQADNEQFFGPGTRLTVL.

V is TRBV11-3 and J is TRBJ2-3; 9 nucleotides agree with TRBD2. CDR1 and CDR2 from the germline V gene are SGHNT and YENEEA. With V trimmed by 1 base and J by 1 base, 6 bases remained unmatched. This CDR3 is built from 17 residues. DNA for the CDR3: TGTGCCAGCAGCTTAGGATTCTTAGCGGGAGGCACAGATACGCAGTATTTT. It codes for CASSLGFLAGGTDTQYF.

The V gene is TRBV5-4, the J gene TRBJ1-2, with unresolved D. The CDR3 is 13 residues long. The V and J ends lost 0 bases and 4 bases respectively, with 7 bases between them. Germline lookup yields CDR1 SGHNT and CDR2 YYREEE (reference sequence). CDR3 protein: CASSLVESYGYTF. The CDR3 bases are TGTGCCAGCAGCTTGGTAGAAAGCTATGGCTACACCTTC.

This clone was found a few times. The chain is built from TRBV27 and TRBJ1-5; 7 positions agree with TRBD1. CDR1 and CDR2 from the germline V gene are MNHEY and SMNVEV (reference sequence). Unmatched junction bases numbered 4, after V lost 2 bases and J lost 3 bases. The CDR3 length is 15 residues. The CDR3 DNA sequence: TGTGCCAGCAGTTTACAGGGGGTGGACAATCAGCCCCAGCATTTT. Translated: CASSLQGVDNQPQHF.

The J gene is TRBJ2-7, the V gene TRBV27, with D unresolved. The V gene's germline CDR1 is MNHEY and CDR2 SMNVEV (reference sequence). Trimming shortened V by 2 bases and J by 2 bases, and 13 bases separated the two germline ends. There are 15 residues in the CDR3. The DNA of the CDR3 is TGTGCCAGCAGTTTAGGTGGTTTAGAAACCTACGAGCAGTACTTC. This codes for CASSLGGLETYEQYF.

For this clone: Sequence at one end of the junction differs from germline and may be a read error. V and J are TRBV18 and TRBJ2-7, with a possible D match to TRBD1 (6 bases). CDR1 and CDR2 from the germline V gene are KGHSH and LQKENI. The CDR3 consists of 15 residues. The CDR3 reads CASSPLRGSSYEQYF. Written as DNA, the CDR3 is TGTGCCAGCTCGCCACTGAGGGGGAGCTCCTACGAGCAGTACTTC.

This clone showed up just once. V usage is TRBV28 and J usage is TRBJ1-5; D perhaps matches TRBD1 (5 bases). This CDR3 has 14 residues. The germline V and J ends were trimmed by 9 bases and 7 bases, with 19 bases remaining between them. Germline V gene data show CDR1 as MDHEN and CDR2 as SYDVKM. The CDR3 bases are TGTGCCAGTTGGGGGGAAGGAGGGAGCCAGCCCCAGCATTTT. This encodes CASWGEGGSQPQHF. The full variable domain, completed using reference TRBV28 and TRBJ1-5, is DVKVTQSSRYLVKRTGEKVFLECVQDMDHENMFWYRQDPGLGLRLIYFSYDVKMKEKGDIPEGYSVSREKKERFSLILESASTNQTSMYLCASWGEGGSQPQHFGDGTRLSIL.

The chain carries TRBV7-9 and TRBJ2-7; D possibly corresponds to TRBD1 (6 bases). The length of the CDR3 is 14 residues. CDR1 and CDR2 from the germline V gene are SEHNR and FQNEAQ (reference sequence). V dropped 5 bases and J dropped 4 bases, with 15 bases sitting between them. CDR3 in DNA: TGTGCCAGCAGCCCCCTGGGCAGGGGATACGAGCAGTACTTC. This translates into CASSPLGRGYEQYF.

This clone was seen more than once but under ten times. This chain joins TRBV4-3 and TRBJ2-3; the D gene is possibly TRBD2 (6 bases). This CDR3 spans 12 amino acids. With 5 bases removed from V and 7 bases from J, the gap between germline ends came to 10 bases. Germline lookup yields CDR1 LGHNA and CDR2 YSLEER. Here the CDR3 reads CASSSGGNTQYF. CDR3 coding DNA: TGCGCCAGCAGCTCCGGGGGAAATACGCAGTATTTT.

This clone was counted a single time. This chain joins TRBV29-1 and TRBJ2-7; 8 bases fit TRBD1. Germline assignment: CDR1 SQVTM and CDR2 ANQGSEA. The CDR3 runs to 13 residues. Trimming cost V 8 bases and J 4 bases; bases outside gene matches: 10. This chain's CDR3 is CSTIGQGPYEQYF. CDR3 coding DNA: TGCAGCACAATAGGACAGGGACCGTACGAGCAGTACTTC.

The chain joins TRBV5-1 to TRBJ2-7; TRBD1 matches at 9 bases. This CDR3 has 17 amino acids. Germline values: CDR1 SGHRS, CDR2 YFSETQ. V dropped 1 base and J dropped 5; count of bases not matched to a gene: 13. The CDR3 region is CASSLLTVGTGPNEQYF. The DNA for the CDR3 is TGCGCCAGCAGCTTGTTAACAGTGGGGACAGGGCCCAACGAGCAGTACTTC.

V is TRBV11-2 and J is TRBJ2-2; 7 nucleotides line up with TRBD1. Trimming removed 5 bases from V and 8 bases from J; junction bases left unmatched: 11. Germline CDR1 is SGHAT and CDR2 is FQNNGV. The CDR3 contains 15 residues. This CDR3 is CASSPRNRGRGELFF. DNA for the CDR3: TGTGCCAGCAGCCCAAGAAACAGGGGTCGGGGGGAGCTGTTTTTT.

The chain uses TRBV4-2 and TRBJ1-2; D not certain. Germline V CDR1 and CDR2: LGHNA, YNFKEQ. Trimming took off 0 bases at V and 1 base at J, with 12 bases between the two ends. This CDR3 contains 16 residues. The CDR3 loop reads CASSQDWALGNYGYTF. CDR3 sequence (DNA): TGTGCCAGCAGCCAAGATTGGGCTTTAGGTAACTATGGCTACACCTTC.

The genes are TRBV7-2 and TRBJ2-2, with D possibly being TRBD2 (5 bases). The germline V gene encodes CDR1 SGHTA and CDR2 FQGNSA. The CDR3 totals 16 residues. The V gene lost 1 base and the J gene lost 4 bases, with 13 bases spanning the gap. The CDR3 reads CASSLERAELTGELFF. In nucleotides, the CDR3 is TGTGCCAGCAGCTTAGAGCGAGCGGAGCTCACCGGGGAGCTGTTTTTT.

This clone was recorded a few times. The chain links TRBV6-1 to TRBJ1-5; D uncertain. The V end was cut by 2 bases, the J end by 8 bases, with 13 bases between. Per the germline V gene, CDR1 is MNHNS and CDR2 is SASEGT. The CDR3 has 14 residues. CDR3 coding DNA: TGTGCCAGCAGTGAACTAGCGTTGGATGAGCCCCAGCATTTT. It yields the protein CASSELALDEPQHF.

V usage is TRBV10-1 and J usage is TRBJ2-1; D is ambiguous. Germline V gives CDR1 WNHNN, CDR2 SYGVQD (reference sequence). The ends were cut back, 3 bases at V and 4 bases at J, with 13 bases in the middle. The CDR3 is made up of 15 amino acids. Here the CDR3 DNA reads TGCGCCAGCAGTGAAGGAGCCCCGGTTTACAATGAGCAGTTCTTC. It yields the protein CASSEGAPVYNEQFF.

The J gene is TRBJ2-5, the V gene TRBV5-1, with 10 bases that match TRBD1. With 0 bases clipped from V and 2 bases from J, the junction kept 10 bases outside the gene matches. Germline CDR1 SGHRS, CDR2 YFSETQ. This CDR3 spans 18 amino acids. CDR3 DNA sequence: TGCGCCAGCAGCTTGGAGTGGACAGGGGGACCAGGTCAAGAGACCCAGTACTTC. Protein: CASSLEWTGGPGQETQYF.

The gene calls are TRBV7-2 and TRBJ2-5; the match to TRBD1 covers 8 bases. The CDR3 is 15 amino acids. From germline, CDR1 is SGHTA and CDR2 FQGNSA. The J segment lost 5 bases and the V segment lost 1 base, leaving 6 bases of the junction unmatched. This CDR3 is CASSLEAGGYETQYF. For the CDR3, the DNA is TGTGCCAGCAGCTTAGAGGCAGGGGGCTATGAGACCCAGTACTTC.

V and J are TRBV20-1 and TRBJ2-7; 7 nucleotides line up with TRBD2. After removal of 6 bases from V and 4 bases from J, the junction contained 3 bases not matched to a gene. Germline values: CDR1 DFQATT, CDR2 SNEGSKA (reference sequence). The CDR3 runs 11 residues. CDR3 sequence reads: CSALAEYEQYF. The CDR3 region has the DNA TGCAGTGCCCTAGCGGAGTACGAGCAGTACTTC.

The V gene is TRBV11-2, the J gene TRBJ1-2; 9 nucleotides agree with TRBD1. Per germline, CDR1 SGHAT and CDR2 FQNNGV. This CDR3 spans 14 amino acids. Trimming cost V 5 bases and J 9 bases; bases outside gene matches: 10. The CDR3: CASSVPGQGRSYTF. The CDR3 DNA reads TGTGCCAGCAGCGTCCCGGGACAGGGAAGGAGCTACACCTTC.

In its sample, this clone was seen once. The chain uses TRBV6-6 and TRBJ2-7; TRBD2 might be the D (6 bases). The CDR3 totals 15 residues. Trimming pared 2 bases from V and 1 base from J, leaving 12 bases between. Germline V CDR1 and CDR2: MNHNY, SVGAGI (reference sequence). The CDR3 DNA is TGTGCCAGCAGTTACGTCGGCGGAGGGTCCTACGAGCAGTACTTC. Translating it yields CASSYVGGGSYEQYF.

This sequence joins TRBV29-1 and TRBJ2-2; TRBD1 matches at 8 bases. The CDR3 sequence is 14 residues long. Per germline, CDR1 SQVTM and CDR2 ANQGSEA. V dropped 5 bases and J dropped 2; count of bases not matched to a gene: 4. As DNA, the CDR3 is TGCAGCGTTTCGGACAGGGTAAACACCGGGGAGCTGTTTTTT. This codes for CSVSDRVNTGELFF.

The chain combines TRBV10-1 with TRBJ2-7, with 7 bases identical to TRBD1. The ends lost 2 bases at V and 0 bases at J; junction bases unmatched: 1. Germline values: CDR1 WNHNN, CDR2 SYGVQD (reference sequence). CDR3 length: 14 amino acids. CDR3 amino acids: CASSENRGSYEQYF. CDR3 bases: TGCGCCAGCAGTGAGAACAGGGGCTCCTACGAGCAGTACTTC.

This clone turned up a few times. The CDR3 DNA follows: TGCAGCGTAAGGGGGACAGCTAACTATGGCTACACCTTC. It encodes CSVRGTANYGYTF. The V call is TRBV29-1, the J call TRBJ1-2, with TRBD1 identical over 7 bases. Germline V gene lookup returns CDR1 SQVTM and CDR2 ANQGSEA. CDR3 length equals 13 residues. V shed 6 bases, J shed 0 bases, and the junction held 4 bases outside the gene matches.

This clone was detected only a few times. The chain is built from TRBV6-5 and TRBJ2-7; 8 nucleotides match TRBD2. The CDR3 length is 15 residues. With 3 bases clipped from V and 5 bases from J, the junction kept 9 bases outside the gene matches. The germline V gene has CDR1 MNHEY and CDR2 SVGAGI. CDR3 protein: CASSYNAGGGNEQYF. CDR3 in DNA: TGTGCCAGCAGTTATAATGCGGGAGGCGGGAACGAGCAGTACTTC.